The clone carrying this T cell receptor (beta chain) appeared a single time. The sample is drawn from a study of glioma-infiltrating T cells after dendritic cell vaccination. Overall study context: Monocyte-derived dendritic cells, cultured 6 to 7 days with IL-4 and GM-CSF, were pulsed with autologous tumor lysate.

The protocol was immunoSEQ multiplex PCR, while the TCRdb copy is restricted to in-frame clones and leaves out a portion. The sample contains almost 65,000 clones, around 83% of which appear only once. Only patients with spare fresh-frozen tumor and over two years of follow-up were included. Trimming took 1 base from V and 8 from J, leaving 8 bases between them. CDR1 is SNHLY, CDR2 FYNNEI, per germline. The CDR3 contains 12 residues. The sequencing here drew on blood, taken before dendritic cell vaccination. V usage is TRBV2 and J usage is TRBJ1-2; D uncertain. The sequence was obtained from a human donor with glioblastoma. CDR3: CASSEDGEGYTF. CDR3 nucleotides: TGTGCCAGCAGTGAAGACGGGGAAGGCTACACCTTC.